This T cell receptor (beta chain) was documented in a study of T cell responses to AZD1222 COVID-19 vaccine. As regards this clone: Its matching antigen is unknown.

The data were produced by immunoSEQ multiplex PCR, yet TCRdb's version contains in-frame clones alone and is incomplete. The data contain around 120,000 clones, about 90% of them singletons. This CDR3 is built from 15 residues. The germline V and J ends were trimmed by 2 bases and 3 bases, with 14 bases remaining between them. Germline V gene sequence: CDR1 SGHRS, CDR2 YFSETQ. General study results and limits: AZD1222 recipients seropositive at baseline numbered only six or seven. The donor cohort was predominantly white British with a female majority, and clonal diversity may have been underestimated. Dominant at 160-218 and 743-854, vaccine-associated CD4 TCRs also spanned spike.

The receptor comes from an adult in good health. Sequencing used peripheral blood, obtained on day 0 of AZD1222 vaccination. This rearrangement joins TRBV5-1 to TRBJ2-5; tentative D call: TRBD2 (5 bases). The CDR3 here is CASSFLNTREETQYF. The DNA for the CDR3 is TGCGCCAGCAGCTTCCTAAATACTAGGGAAGAGACCCAGTACTTC. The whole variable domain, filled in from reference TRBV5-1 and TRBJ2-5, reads KAGVTQTPRYLIKTRGQQVTLSCSPISGHRSVSWYQQTPGQGLQFLFEYFSETQRNKGNFPGRFSGRQFSNSRSEMNVSTLELGDSALYLCASSFLNTREETQYFGPGTRLLVL.